This TCR beta chain is from a study of blood T cell repertoires in COVID-19. Assay: immunoSEQ multiplex PCR; the TCRdb copy retains only in-frame clones and omits some. The sample has fewer than 500,000 clones, roughly 90% seen once; the top ten hold 0.7% to 0.85%. This receptor was taken from a man younger than 30 with COVID-19, enrolled during active disease. Sequencing used peripheral blood.

The CDR3 DNA reads TGTGCCAGCAGCTTAGACAGGGGGGACACAGATACGCAGTATTTT. Its translation: CASSLDRGDTDTQYF. The V call is TRBV11-1, the J call TRBJ2-3, with 8 nucleotides matching TRBD1. The CDR3 sequence is 15 residues long. The J segment lost 2 bases and the V segment lost 1 base, leaving 2 bases of the junction unmatched. Germline CDR1 SGHAT, CDR2 FQDESV (reference sequence).